This entry features one T cell receptor beta chain sequence. A junction boundary mismatches the germline segment, possibly from a read error. These data belong to a study of tumor-infiltrating lymphocytes in primary liver carcinoma. Co-extraction of RNA and DNA was performed on roughly 17-32 mg of unsorted bulk tissue. With around 520 ng total RNA as template and a constant-region primer, TCR beta cDNA was made. TCR beta libraries came from three nested multiplex PCR rounds using slightly modified ARM-PCR. The two initial PCR rounds, around 11 cycles each, used TRBV1-TRBV30 forward and C-beta reverse primers. MiXCR, run by TCRdb on the multiplex PCR reads, gives a single entry per CDR3 protein. The table shows 75,000 to 90,000 distinct CDR3 sequences, with approximately 70% occurring only once. Per germline, CDR1 SEHNR and CDR2 FQNEAQ (reference sequence). The CDR3 runs 12 residues.

The chain is built from TRBV7-9 and TRBJ2-5; D is uncertain. The sequencing input was liver tumor tissue from sampling region 1. Described subset: tumor region T1, superior pole. The sequence was obtained from a middle-aged man with primary liver carcinoma and hepatitis B virus infection. The CDR3 is CASILGQETQYF. The CDR3, as DNA: TGTGCCAGCATCTTAGGCCAAGAGACCCAGTACTTC.